The 25 T cell receptor beta chains reported below all come from one sample, sequenced in a study of identical twins. TCRdb itself ran the 5' RACE reads through MiXCR, one entry per CDR3 protein. The sample lists 1.5 million to 2 million distinct CDR3 sequences; 25% to 35% were seen once. Sequencing was done on a sample of cord blood. The receptors originated from a newborn girl in good health.

This clonotype came up a few times. The chain combines TRBV9 with TRBJ1-2; no firm D call. The germline CDR1 and CDR2 sequences are SGDLS and YYNGEE. The CDR3 consists of 13 residues. The germline V and J ends were trimmed by 1 base and 2 bases, with 6 bases remaining between them. CDR3 loop: CASSVLQNYGYTF. DNA of the CDR3: TGTGCCAGCAGCGTATTACAAAACTATGGCTACACCTTC.

This clonotype was detected only a few times. The rearrangement uses TRBV20-1 and TRBJ2-3, with 8 bases identical to TRBD2. The CDR3 length is 16 residues. The germline CDR1 and CDR2 sequences are DFQATT and SNEGSKA (reference sequence). After removal of 0 bases from V and 4 bases from J, the junction contained 9 bases not matched to a gene. The CDR3 loop reads CSARDFSGEVADTQYF. The CDR3 DNA reads as TGCAGTGCTAGAGACTTTAGCGGGGAGGTAGCAGATACGCAGTATTTT.

The gene calls are TRBV4-2 and TRBJ2-1; 12 bases map to TRBD2. The V segment lost 3 bases and the J segment 3 bases; nucleotides outside the gene matches: 6. Germline V lookup: CDR1 LGHNA, CDR2 YNFKEQ. This CDR3 comprises 17 residues. The CDR3 bases are TGTGCCAGCAGCCAGGGGACTAGCGGGCTTAACTACAATGAGCAGTTCTTC. It encodes CASSQGTSGLNYNEQFF.

This clonotype is a singleton in its sample. The chain recombines TRBV21-1 with TRBJ2-1; the table gives TRBD1 as D, unverified against the DNA. TRBV21-1 is a documented pseudogene. The CDR3 is 16 amino acids. Here the CDR3 DNA reads TGTGCCAGCAGCGAAAACCCGGGACAGGGTTGGTACGAGCAGTTCTTC. Residues: CASSENPGQGWYEQFF.

This clonotype was picked up a small number of times. This chain uses TRBV4-1 with TRBJ2-5, with a possible D match to TRBD2 (6 bases). Per germline, CDR1 MGHRA and CDR2 YSYEKL. The CDR3 is 14 amino acids. Between the trimmed V and J ends, which lost 1 base and 0 bases, there was a span of 6 bases. The CDR3: CASSQGLDQETQYF. The DNA for the CDR3 is TGCGCCAGCAGCCAAGGACTAGACCAAGAGACCCAGTACTTC.

The chain combines TRBV5-6 with TRBJ2-2, with D uncertain. Trimming took off 0 bases at V and 3 bases at J, with 12 bases between the two ends. The CDR3 totals 16 residues. Germline loops: CDR1 SGHDT, CDR2 YYEEEE. The CDR3 protein is CASSLGAGRHTGELFF. CDR3 DNA sequence: TGTGCCAGCAGCTTGGGGGCCGGGCGCCACACCGGGGAGCTGTTTTTT.

This clonotype was observed many times. A junction boundary mismatches the germline segment, possibly from a read error. The chain uses TRBV5-1 and TRBJ2-7, with D unclear. The germline V gene has CDR1 SGHRS and CDR2 YFSETQ. The CDR3 spans 12 residues. CDR3 nucleotide sequence: TGTGCCAGCAGCTTAATGGGTTACGAGCAGTACTTC. Its translation is CASSLMGYEQYF.

CDR3 in amino acids: CASSKTGVDEQYF. As DNA, the CDR3 is TGTGCCAGCAGCAAGACAGGGGTCGACGAGCAGTACTTC. The chain links TRBV9 to TRBJ2-7, with 8 bases matching TRBD1. Losses at the gene ends were 4 bases for V and 5 bases for J; bases not matched to a gene: 5. This CDR3 region has 13 residues. The V gene's germline CDR1 is SGDLS and CDR2 YYNGEE.

There are a few counts of this clonotype. J is TRBJ2-1 and V is TRBV10-3, with 15 bases aligning to TRBD2. The J segment lost 5 bases and the V segment lost 2 bases, leaving 10 bases of the junction unmatched. The CDR3 totals 19 residues. The germline V gene has CDR1 ENHRY and CDR2 SYGVKD. The CDR3 region has the DNA TGTGCCATCAGTGAGAGGGGACTAGCGGGAGGTCCTACCAACAATGAGCAGTTCTTC. This codes for CAISERGLAGGPTNNEQFF.

CDR3 loop: CASSLGTGGIDQPQHF. The CDR3 bases are TGCGCCAGCAGCTTGGGGACAGGGGGCATAGATCAGCCCCAGCATTTT. The chain joins TRBV5-1 to TRBJ1-5; 11 bases line up with TRBD1. J lost 5 bases, V lost 0 bases, and 4 bases had no gene match. This CDR3 is built from 16 residues. The germline V gene encodes CDR1 SGHRS and CDR2 YFSETQ.

The V and J genes are TRBV3-1 and TRBJ2-7, with D unresolved. V lost 4 bases and J 5 bases, leaving 12 bases between the germline ends. Germline CDR1 is LGHDT and CDR2 is YNNKEL (reference sequence). This CDR3 has 13 amino acids. This CDR3 reads CASSPLSGDEQYF. DNA of the CDR3: TGTGCCAGCAGCCCCTTGTCAGGAGACGAGCAGTACTTC.

The rearrangement links TRBV5-1 to TRBJ2-3, with no clear D. The V end was cut by 4 bases, the J end by 0 bases, with 21 bases between. The CDR3 runs to 18 residues. Germline CDR1 is SGHRS and CDR2 is YFSETQ. This CDR3 is CASSPPRGIIPSTDTQYF. DNA for the CDR3: TGCGCCAGCAGCCCCCCCCGCGGAATTATTCCTAGCACAGATACGCAGTATTTT.

The chain uses TRBV9 and TRBJ2-1; TRBD2 aligns across 9 bases. The CDR3 sequence is 13 residues long. The trim removed 6 bases at V and 6 bases at J, leaving 4 bases unmatched. The germline gives CDR1 SGDLS, CDR2 YYNGEE. The CDR3 reads CASTAGGGNEQFF. The CDR3 coding sequence is TGTGCCAGCACCGCGGGGGGGGGCAATGAGCAGTTCTTC.

The chain uses TRBV4-2 and TRBJ2-7, with 9 bases aligning to TRBD2. V lost 1 base, J lost 4 bases, and 11 bases stayed unmatched. This CDR3 comprises 17 residues. Looked up from germline, CDR1 is LGHNA and CDR2 is YNFKEQ. Here the CDR3 reads CASSQVMSASGTYEQYF. The CDR3 DNA reads TGTGCCAGCAGCCAAGTGATGTCGGCTAGCGGGACGTACGAGCAGTACTTC.

The chain uses TRBV11-2 and TRBJ1-1; 9 bases map to TRBD1. V dropped 2 bases and J dropped 4; count of bases not matched to a gene: 5. Germline CDR1 SGHAT, CDR2 FQNNGV. The CDR3 is 15 amino acids. The CDR3 region has the DNA TGTGCCAGCAGCTTACCTAGACAGGGGGGCACTGAAGCTTTCTTT. It translates to CASSLPRQGGTEAFF.

The rearrangement uses TRBV20-1 and TRBJ2-1, with TRBD1 matching 11 bases. Per germline, CDR1 DFQATT and CDR2 SNEGSKA (reference sequence). The CDR3 loop spans 19 amino acids. Trimming took 1 base from V and 0 from J; bases not matched to a gene: 11. The CDR3 sequence: CSARGTGGVELSSYNEQFF. CDR3 in DNA: TGCAGTGCTAGAGGGACAGGGGGCGTAGAATTAAGCTCCTACAATGAGCAGTTCTTC.

The genes are TRBV20-1 and TRBJ1-6; 9 bases agree with TRBD1. With 6 bases clipped from V and 5 bases from J, the junction kept 8 bases outside the gene matches. This CDR3 spans 15 amino acids. In germline, CDR1 is DFQATT, CDR2 SNEGSKA (reference sequence). CDR3 DNA sequence: TGCAGTGCCACTACAGGGGGCGCGGATAATTCACCCCTCCACTTT. Translation: CSATTGGADNSPLHF.

The rearrangement links TRBV20-1 to TRBJ2-3, with 11 bases aligning to TRBD2. J lost 3 bases, V lost 6 bases, and 5 bases had no gene match. The CDR3 length is 14 residues. Germline V gene data show CDR1 as DFQATT and CDR2 as SNEGSKA (reference sequence). The chain's CDR3 is CSAHSGRATDTQYF. The CDR3, as DNA: TGCAGTGCCCATAGCGGGAGGGCTACAGATACGCAGTATTTT.

This clonotype has ten or more counts. This chain joins TRBV12-3 or TRBV12-4 and TRBJ1-6; D gene ambiguous. The length of the CDR3 is 16 residues. V was cut by 1 base and J by 6 bases, with 13 bases left in between. CDR3 sequence (DNA): TGTGCCAGCAGTTTAGGGGGTTACGAGGGTAATTCACCCCTCCACTTT. It yields the protein CASSLGGYEGNSPLHF.

V is TRBV20-1 and J is TRBJ1-6; no firm D call. CDR3 length: 15 residues. From germline, CDR1 is DFQATT and CDR2 SNEGSKA (reference sequence). The germline V and J ends were trimmed by 3 bases and 7 bases, with 16 bases remaining between them. Written as DNA, the CDR3 is TGCAGTGCTAGGGCCCGGGCAGCGATGAATTCACCCCTCCACTTT. This codes for CSARARAAMNSPLHF.

The chain carries TRBV28 and TRBJ2-7; 7 bases map to TRBD1. The V segment lost 7 bases and the J segment 3 bases; nucleotides outside the gene matches: 3. The CDR3 has 12 amino acids. Per the germline V gene, CDR1 is MDHEN and CDR2 is SYDVKM. In nucleotides, the CDR3 is TGTGCCAGCACCGGGACAGACTACGAGCAGTACTTC. Encoded protein: CASTGTDYEQYF.

Comment on this clonotype: Just one base apart from a much larger clone, this may be a read error. The J gene is TRBJ2-1, the V gene TRBV20-1, with D hard to call. The CDR3 spans 12 residues. Per germline, CDR1 DFQATT and CDR2 SNEGSKA (reference sequence). The CDR3, as DNA: TGCAGCCTACTGACCAGGCCCTACGAGCAGTTCTTC. Amino acid sequence: CSLLTRPYEQFF.

Regarding this clonotype: This may come from a read error, since a much larger clone is one base off. V and J are TRBV15 and TRBJ2-5; D unclear. The V end lost 6 bases, the J end lost 4 bases, and 12 bases lay between the germline ends. Germline values: CDR1 LNHNV, CDR2 YYDKDF (reference sequence). This CDR3 spans 13 amino acids. CDR3 protein: CATRKSPVETQYF. In DNA form, the CDR3 reads TGTGCCACCAGAAAATCGCCGGTAGAGACCCAGTACTTC.

This clonotype appeared a few times. The gene calls are TRBV29-1 and TRBJ2-5, with a weak D call TRBD2 (6 bases). V lost 5 bases and J 4 bases, leaving 8 bases between the germline ends. The germline CDR1 and CDR2 sequences are SQVTM and ANQGSEA. The CDR3 has 11 residues. CDR3 amino acids: CSVKGGETQYF. In nucleotides, the CDR3 is TGCAGCGTTAAGGGAGGAGAGACCCAGTACTTC.

The chain has TRBV27 and TRBJ2-5; D could derive from TRBD1 or TRBD2 (5 bases each). The J call could be wrong; TRBJ2-7 is a better fit for the DNA end. Germline loops: CDR1 MNHEY, CDR2 SMNVEV (reference sequence). The CDR3 is 15 residues long. CDR3 sequence reads: CASSLGRDGFYEQYF. The CDR3 nucleotides read TGTGCCAGCAGTTTAGGTAGGGACGGATTCTACGAGCAGTACTTC.